This TCR beta chain emerged from a study of T-cell memory formation after mild COVID-19 (dated by TCRdb to the early 2020s). A note on the overall study: TCR sequence clusters from the two donors were largely donor specific. In a couple of donors, T-cell clones that expanded and contracted after mild COVID-19 were tracked by sequencing TCRalpha and TCRbeta repertoires over time. Two young, previously healthy adult volunteers made up the cohort, one male and one female. The paper as a whole reports these results and caveats: SARS-CoV-2 specificity was not confirmed for the second-wave clones peaking on day 37. Contracting CD4+ clones were located mainly in the CM and EM memory subsets, whereas CD8+ clones were found to be enriched in EMRA. The study included only a couple of mild cases, and larger cohorts that include severe cases with pre-infection samples were judged to be necessary. Clones that contracted from day 15 to 85 showed balanced CD4/CD8 phenotypes, whereas a second wave of clones that expanded from day 15 to 37 leaned towards CD4+. Some responding clones were detected in pre-infection memory, suggesting pre-existing cross-reactive memory T cells joined the SARS-CoV-2 response.

The germline V gene (reference sequence) yields SEHNR for CDR1 and FQNEAQ for CDR2. Inclusive of the bounding cysteine and phenylalanine, the CDR3 is 16 residues long. Just CDR3 DNA is preserved here, 48 bases in frame from base 1. V lost 4 bases and J lost 2 bases, and the count of bases not matched to a germline gene is 10. The instrument given in TCRdb is Illumina NovaSeq 6000. TCRalpha and TCRbeta cDNA libraries were built by 5'RACE with constant-segment primers, adding sample barcodes and unique molecular identifiers. Trizol reagent was used to extract RNA from every sample. Library amplification was performed in two PCR steps, and a second sample barcode and Illumina TruSeq adapters were introduced in the second step. The libraries were sequenced on an Illumina NovaSeq using 2 x 150 bp paired-end reads. Per the authors' processing: Demultiplexing of reads and collapsing into UMI-guided consensus sequences were performed with migec v1.2.7. Using mixcr v2.1.11, UMI consensuses were aligned to TRA and TRB V and J templates and then assembled into clonotypes. Expanded or contracted clonotypes were those called significant by both edgeR and NoisET, with noise models trained on biological replicates. For edgeR calls, the thresholds were a false discovery rate-adjusted p below 0.01 and a log2 fold-change of 1. PCA with hierarchical clustering of max-normalized trajectories of the 1000 most abundant clonotypes was used as exploratory dynamics analysis. Each responding clone was given a CD4 or CD8 phenotype based on the CD4+ and CD8+ repertoires, which had been sequenced separately. The public sequencing data were trimmed at Q25 with fastp and processed into clonotypes with MiXCR by TCRdb, which kept only in-frame beta chains. Rows merge per CDR3 protein into single entries with the most common DNA and genes. These V and J calls are TCRdb output, not the study's own analysis. This sample comprises fewer than 350,000 distinct CDR3 sequences, 8.2% of them detected only once. The ten largest account for about 22% of the sample.

This clonotype was detected only a few times. What this receptor recognizes is not known. No per-base quality is available; no much larger clone lies one base away. Ficoll-Paque density gradient centrifugation was used to isolate PBMCs. The sequenced sample was PBMCs or a T cell subset sorted from them (not recorded which). The receptor was isolated from a man aged 18 to 35 who had mild COVID-19 (a few samples of this study predate the infection). The sample titles of this study are shuffled in the database, so cell type and time point are left out; the donor was told from shared clones. The chain is made from TRBV7-9 and TRBJ2-5; TRBD2 agrees with 7 junctional bases. The CDR3 reads as follows: CASSSRRGTRQETQYF. The nucleotides are TGTGCCAGCAGCTCCCGGCGGGGGACCCGACAAGAGACCCAGTACTTC. Joined to the reference TRBV7-9 and TRBJ2-5 proteins, this CDR3 gives the full variable domain: DTGVSQNPRHKITKRGQNVTFRCDPISEHNRLYWYRQTLGQGPEFLTYFQNEAQLEKSRLLSDRFSAERPKGSFSTLEIQRTEQGDSAMYLCASSSRRGTRQETQYFGPGTRLLVL.